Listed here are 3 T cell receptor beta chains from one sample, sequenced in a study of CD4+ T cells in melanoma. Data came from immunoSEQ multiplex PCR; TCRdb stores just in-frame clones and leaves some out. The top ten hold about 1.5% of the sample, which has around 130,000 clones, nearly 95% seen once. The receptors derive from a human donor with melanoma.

The CDR3 here is CASSRRHTEAFF. The CDR3 nucleotides are TGTGCCAGCAGTAGGAGGCACACTGAAGCTTTCTTT. The chain employs TRBV7-9 and TRBJ1-1; D ambiguous. Trimming cost V 6 bases and J 3 bases, with 8 bases left between them. Germline CDR1 and CDR2: SEHNR and FQNEAQ (reference sequence). CDR3 length equals 12 residues.

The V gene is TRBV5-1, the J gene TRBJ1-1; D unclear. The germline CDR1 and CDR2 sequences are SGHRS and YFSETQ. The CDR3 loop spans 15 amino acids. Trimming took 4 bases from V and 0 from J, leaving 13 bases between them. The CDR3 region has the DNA TGCGCCAGCAGCCCCCAAGTGGAATTGAACACTGAAGCTTTCTTT. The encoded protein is CASSPQVELNTEAFF.

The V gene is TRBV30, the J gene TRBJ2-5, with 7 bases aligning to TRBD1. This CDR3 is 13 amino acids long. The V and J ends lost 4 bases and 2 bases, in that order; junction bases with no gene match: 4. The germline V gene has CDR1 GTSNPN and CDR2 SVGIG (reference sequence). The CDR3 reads CAWKPGGQETQYF. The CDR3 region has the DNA TGTGCCTGGAAACCAGGGGGACAAGAGACCCAGTACTTC.